The 3 T cell receptor beta chains listed next were all sequenced from one sample in a study of blood T cell repertoires in COVID-19. Assay: immunoSEQ multiplex PCR; the TCRdb copy retains only in-frame clones and omits some. The table records 200,000 to 250,000 clones, 75% to 90% of them present only once. The source material was peripheral blood. Receptor source: a man aged 25 to 40 who had recovered from COVID-19.

The chain uses TRBV11-2 and TRBJ2-5; D is perhaps TRBD1 (5 bases). Per the germline V gene, CDR1 is SGHAT and CDR2 is FQNNGV. This CDR3 has 16 amino acids. The V and J ends lost 5 bases and 0 bases respectively, with 16 bases between them. CDR3 in amino acids: CASSASTSGYQETQYF. The CDR3 nucleotides are TGTGCCAGCAGCGCATCAACCTCAGGGTACCAAGAGACCCAGTACTTC.

This chain links TRBV2 with TRBJ2-1, with 9 bases fitting TRBD2. CDR1 and CDR2 from the germline V gene are SNHLY and FYNNEI. Trimming at V came to 2 bases and at J to 3 bases, leaving 5 bases not matched to a gene. This CDR3 has 16 residues. In nucleotides, the CDR3 is TGTGCCAGCAGTGAATCTAGCGGGAATTTCTACAATGAGCAGTTCTTC. This encodes CASSESSGNFYNEQFF.

V and J are TRBV27 and TRBJ1-2; 8 nucleotides match TRBD1. The germline CDR1 and CDR2 sequences are MNHEY and SMNVEV (reference sequence). Germline trimming cut 3 bases from V and 8 bases from J; bases unmatched to any gene: 14. The CDR3 spans 16 residues. The CDR3 nucleotides are TGTGCCAGCAGTTTGGTATGGCAGGGGGCGAAGAAGGGCTACACCTTC. Amino acid sequence: CASSLVWQGAKKGYTF.